This TCR beta chain was captured in a study of cytomegalovirus exposure and HLA in healthy donors. Study in general: Within an early data release were roughly 90 million unique TCRs drawn from HLA-typed donors. The study's findings and limits: Association with HLA alleles at 0.05 false discovery rate was found for around 15,000 TCR beta sequences in a later analysis. In an earlier analysis, in around 590 donors, most V segments appeared productive either ~87% or ~30% of the time.

Deletions cut 4 bases from V and 4 bases from J, with 17 bases between. This CDR3 spans 16 amino acids. From germline, CDR1 is LNHDA and CDR2 SQIVND (reference sequence). 13 Jbeta primers and 60 Vbeta primers were used for the PCR. Clones were sequenced by immunoSEQ multiplex PCR, and TCRdb holds only the in-frame ones, with some missing. This sample carries 140,000 to 150,000 clones, approximately 84% of them seen once, and the ten largest clones take more than 9.5%. About this clone: Its antigen is undetermined.

The TCR sequence derives from a woman aged 55-70 years in good health and CMV-seropositive. The chain joins TRBV19 to TRBJ1-5; tentative D call: TRBD1 (5 bases). Sequencing was performed on PBMCs. The CDR3 region is CASSTPGGAGNQPQHF. DNA for the CDR3: TGTGCCAGTAGTACTCCAGGAGGGGCCGGGAATCAGCCCCAGCATTTT.